The clone carrying this T cell receptor beta chain was recorded a few times. The antigen is unknown. The entry originates in a study of T cell repertoires in cytomegalovirus infection. Study information: Selection of CMV epitopes for the study included recently identified HLA-C-restricted and well-studied HLA-B-restricted ones. Public TCR beta signatures provided an indication of both CMV infection and a matching HLA type. Findings and limits, study-wide: Individuals carrying CMV plus the relevant HLA were identified by cumulative frequency of public TCR beta families. Ex vivo, HLA-C-restricted CMV-specific TCR beta clonotypes prevailed over the rest of the response.

TCRdb reprocessed the reads via MiXCR and lists one record per CDR3 protein. Of about 350,000 distinct CDR3 sequences listed, approximately 35% are singletons. From germline, CDR1 is MNHEY and CDR2 SMNVEV (reference sequence). The CDR3 is 14 amino acids. With 5 bases removed from V and 3 bases from J, the gap between germline ends came to 12 bases. The sequence came from a human donor in good health (CMV status not recorded). Some clones in this sample may be carry-over from other donors' samples. V and J are TRBV27 and TRBJ2-3; D might be TRBD1 (5 bases). Sequencing was performed on cultured PBMCs, taken from culture after CMV antigen stimulation. The CDR3, as DNA: TGTGCCAGCAGTCGGACAACGGGTACAGATACGCAGTATTTT. This translates into CASSRTTGTDTQYF.